What follows are 20 T cell receptor beta chains derived from one specimen sequenced in a study of T-cell reconstitution after alpha-beta-depleted transplantation in children. Researchers prepared the TCRbeta library using unique molecular identifiers, the study reports. TCRdb analysed the PCR reads with MiXCR anew, one entry per CDR3 protein. This table has over 200,000 distinct CDR3 sequences, roughly 15% appearing once. The sequencing used PBMCs, mostly from graft donor cells, collected 360 days after TCRalphabeta/CD19-depleted stem cell transplant. These receptors were obtained from a male patient aged 2-15 years who had a stem cell transplant for acute lymphoblastic leukemia, so the T cells may come from the graft donor.

The CDR3 DNA reads as TGCGCCAGCATATCCGGGACCGACGTCTACGAGCAGTACTTC. Translated, it gives CASISGTDVYEQYF. The rearrangement uses TRBV10-1 and TRBJ2-7; D is tentatively TRBD1 or TRBD2 (5 bases each). V was shortened by 7 bases and J by 3 bases, with 16 bases between the two germline ends. This CDR3 comprises 14 residues. CDR1 is WNHNN and CDR2 is SYGVQD in the germline V gene (reference sequence).

This clonotype was observed a few times. The V and J genes are TRBV20-1 and TRBJ2-7; 7 positions agree with TRBD2. Trimming took 0 bases from V and 3 from J; bases not matched to a gene: 8. This CDR3 comprises 15 residues. Looked up from germline, CDR1 is DFQATT and CDR2 is SNEGSKA (reference sequence). The CDR3: CSARDRAGANYEQYF. CDR3 nucleotides: TGCAGTGCTAGAGACAGGGCGGGAGCAAACTACGAGCAGTACTTC.

This clonotype was detected only a few times. The V and J genes are TRBV12-3 or TRBV12-4 and TRBJ2-5, with 12 bases matching TRBD1. J gave up 3 bases and V 7 bases, and 9 bases lay outside the gene matches. The CDR3 is made up of 16 amino acids. This CDR3 is CASTPGQGALKETQYF. In DNA form, the CDR3 reads TGTGCCAGCACTCCGGGACAGGGGGCTCTAAAAGAGACCCAGTACTTC.

This clonotype was counted many times. The chain joins TRBV20-1 to TRBJ2-1; 10 nucleotides align to TRBD2. The V segment lost 6 bases and the J segment 4 bases; nucleotides outside the gene matches: 0. Germline assignment: CDR1 DFQATT and CDR2 SNEGSKA (reference sequence). This CDR3 spans 12 amino acids. The CDR3 DNA follows: TGCAGTGCGGGACTAGCGTACAATGAGCAGTTCTTC. Protein sequence: CSAGLAYNEQFF.

The chain uses TRBV29-1 and TRBJ1-1; 9 bases align to TRBD1. After removal of 3 bases from V and 5 bases from J, the junction contained 7 bases not matched to a gene. Germline V gene data show CDR1 as SQVTM and CDR2 as ANQGSEA. There are 14 residues in the CDR3. The CDR3 region has the DNA TGCAGCGTTGACCCCCGGACAGGGGCAACTGAAGCTTTCTTT. It encodes CSVDPRTGATEAFF. The whole variable domain, remainder taken from reference TRBV29-1 and TRBJ1-1, is SAVISQKPSRDICQRGTSLTIQCQVDSQVTMMFWYRQQPGQSLTLIATANQGSEATYESGFVIDKFPISRPNLTFSTLTVSNMSPEDSSIYLCSVDPRTGATEAFFGQGTRLTVV.

The chain links TRBV12-3 or TRBV12-4 to TRBJ2-7, with 7 nucleotides matching TRBD2. Trimming at V came to 3 bases and at J to 3 bases, leaving 5 bases not matched to a gene. This CDR3 contains 14 residues. CDR3: CASSFAGVDYEQYF. CDR3 sequence (DNA): TGTGCCAGCAGTTTTGCGGGAGTCGACTACGAGCAGTACTTC.

This clonotype was observed a few times. V gene TRBV10-2 combines with J gene TRBJ2-7; unclear D gene. Per germline, CDR1 WSHSY and CDR2 SAAADI. The CDR3 consists of 12 residues. V was pared by 2 bases and J by 4 bases, with 6 bases between. CDR3 bases: TGCGCCAGCAGTGAGCTCAATTACGAGCAGTACTTC. Translating it yields CASSELNYEQYF.

The chain is built from TRBV12-3 or TRBV12-4 and TRBJ1-1; 9 bases are a match to TRBD1. The ends lost 4 bases at V and 8 bases at J; junction bases unmatched: 5. The CDR3 runs 13 residues. The CDR3: CASSSAGTGEAFF. CDR3 DNA sequence: TGTGCCAGCAGTTCTGCCGGGACAGGGGAAGCTTTCTTT.

V is TRBV6-2 or TRBV6-3 and J is TRBJ2-7; D is perhaps TRBD2 (5 bases). The V gene lost 6 bases and the J gene lost 0 bases, with 15 bases spanning the gap. Germline V lookup: CDR1 MNHEY, CDR2 SVGEGT. There are 15 residues in the CDR3. CDR3 coding DNA: TGTGCCAGCAGCATCCAAGGGAGCTTCTCCTACGAGCAGTACTTC. It codes for CASSIQGSFSYEQYF.

CDR3: CASSSGQTAYEQYF. CDR3 in DNA: TGTGCCAGCAGTTCGGGACAGACCGCCTACGAGCAGTACTTC. J is TRBJ2-7 and V is TRBV12-3 or TRBV12-4; 7 bases are a match to TRBD1. V was clipped by 4 bases and J by 2 bases; unmatched bases: 5. This CDR3 has 14 amino acids.

This clonotype has only a few counts. The junction and the germline gene differ at one end; a read error may be behind it. V and J are TRBV10-3 and TRBJ1-1; no clear D. Germline V gene data show CDR1 as ENHRY and CDR2 as SYGVKD. This CDR3 spans 14 amino acids. CDR3 in amino acids: CAISPWASNTEVFF. The CDR3 bases are TGTGCCATCAGTCCCTGGGCTTCGAACACTGAAGTTTTCTTT.

The chain carries TRBV12-3 or TRBV12-4 and TRBJ1-1, with D perhaps TRBD1 (6 bases). The CDR3 has 12 amino acids. Trimming removed 7 bases from V and 4 bases from J, with 10 bases in between. CDR3 nucleotides: TGTGCCAGCAAGAGGGGGATCACTGAAGCTTTCTTT. As protein: CASKRGITEAFF.

This clonotype was detected only a few times. The V and J genes are TRBV7-9 and TRBJ2-1, with 8 bases lining up with TRBD1. Germline-derived CDR1 and CDR2 are SEHNR and FQNEAQ (reference sequence). This CDR3 is built from 16 residues. Trimming at V came to 7 bases and at J to 4 bases, leaving 12 bases not matched to a gene. The CDR3 is CASTLLGGTGYNEQFF. In DNA, the CDR3 is TGTGCCAGCACCCTCTTAGGCGGGACAGGTTACAATGAGCAGTTCTTC.

The rearrangement joins TRBV5-1 to TRBJ2-3; TRBD2 matches 10 bases. After removal of 0 bases from V and 4 bases from J, the junction contained 8 bases not matched to a gene. The CDR3 length is 17 residues. From germline, CDR1 is SGHRS and CDR2 YFSETQ. CDR3 protein: CASSLEGVAGGPDTQYF. CDR3 sequence (DNA): TGCGCCAGCAGCTTGGAAGGAGTAGCGGGGGGCCCAGATACGCAGTATTTT. Filled out from reference TRBV5-1 and TRBJ2-3, the complete variable domain reads KAGVTQTPRYLIKTRGQQVTLSCSPISGHRSVSWYQQTPGQGLQFLFEYFSETQRNKGNFPGRFSGRQFSNSRSEMNVSTLELGDSALYLCASSLEGVAGGPDTQYFGPGTRLTVL.

The gene calls are TRBV30 and TRBJ1-1; 9 bases align to TRBD1. V trimming: 2 bases; J trimming: 6 bases; junction bases outside the gene matches: 1. Germline V gene lookup returns CDR1 GTSNPN and CDR2 SVGIG (reference sequence). The CDR3 has 12 residues. The CDR3 loop is CAWSRDRAEAFF. CDR3 DNA sequence: TGTGCCTGGAGTCGGGACAGGGCTGAAGCTTTCTTT.

The chain combines TRBV28 with TRBJ1-2; no firm D call. The CDR3 sequence is 14 residues long. CDR1 and CDR2 (germline): MDHEN, SYDVKM. V was pared by 8 bases and J by 2 bases, with 15 bases between. The CDR3 loop is CASASGSSNYGYTF. The CDR3 DNA reads as TGTGCCAGCGCTTCCGGGAGTTCGAACTATGGCTACACCTTC.

The chain is built from TRBV12-2 and TRBJ2-1; the DNA was not compared with TRBD1, the D call given in the table. TRBV12-2 is shown as a pseudogene. The CDR3 runs 18 residues. The CDR3 DNA follows: TGTGCAAGTCGCTTAGTAGGGGTTTTAATACACTCCTACAATGAGCAGTTCTTC. Translation gives CASRLVGVLIHSYNEQFF.

This clonotype was counted a few times. The chain recombines TRBV5-1 with TRBJ2-1, with a possible D match to TRBD1 (6 bases). The CDR3 spans 14 residues. Germline lookup yields CDR1 SGHRS and CDR2 YFSETQ. Trimming stripped 3 bases from V and 5 bases from J, with 12 bases between. This CDR3 reads CASSSAGADNEQFF. Written as DNA, the CDR3 is TGCGCCAGCAGCTCGGCAGGGGCCGACAATGAGCAGTTCTTC.

There are many counts of this clonotype. This chain uses TRBV6-5 with TRBJ2-3, with 8 bases fitting TRBD1. The length of the CDR3 is 15 residues. Germline trimming cut 4 bases from V and 1 base from J; bases unmatched to any gene: 4. Germline CDR1 MNHEY, CDR2 SVGAGI. DNA of the CDR3: TGTGCCAGCAGTTCAGGGGGCGAGGGCACAGATACGCAGTATTTT. This translates into CASSSGGEGTDTQYF.

This clonotype has at least ten counts. The chain employs TRBV29-1 and TRBJ2-5; TRBD1 agrees at 12 bases. CDR1 and CDR2 (germline): SQVTM, ANQGSEA. Trimming took 7 bases from V and 6 from J; bases not matched to a gene: 9. The CDR3 is made up of 14 amino acids. The CDR3 bases are TGCAGCGCGGCAGGGACAGGGGGCTGGAAGACCCAGTACTTC. Protein sequence: CSAAGTGGWKTQYF.